This T cell receptor (beta chain) comes out of a study of blood T cell repertoires in COVID-19. This clone was detected only once. Participant ages covered about 18 to 100 years across 24 US areas. Only in-frame clones appear in the TCRdb table, and some are missing; sequencing was by immunoSEQ multiplex PCR. The table lists some 270,000 clones, 85% of them singletons. V was cut by 3 bases and J by 4 bases, with 7 bases left in between. The CDR3 runs to 13 residues. Germline V gene sequence: CDR1 SGHTA, CDR2 FQGTGA. The TCR comes from a woman in her forties or fifties who had been exposed to COVID-19. The chain employs TRBV7-3 and TRBJ1-3, with no clear D. Sequenced input: PBMCs or T cells enriched from blood (not recorded which). Here the CDR3 reads CASSFGGGNTIYF. The CDR3 coding sequence is TGTGCCAGCAGCTTTGGAGGGGGAAACACCATATATTTT. The full variable domain, with the rest looked up from reference TRBV7-3 and TRBJ1-3, is GAGVSQTPSNKVTEKGKYVELRCDPISGHTALYWYRQSLGQGPEFLIYFQGTGAADDSGLPNDRFFAVRPEGSVSTLKIQRTERGDSAVYLCASSFGGGNTIYFGEGSWLTVV.